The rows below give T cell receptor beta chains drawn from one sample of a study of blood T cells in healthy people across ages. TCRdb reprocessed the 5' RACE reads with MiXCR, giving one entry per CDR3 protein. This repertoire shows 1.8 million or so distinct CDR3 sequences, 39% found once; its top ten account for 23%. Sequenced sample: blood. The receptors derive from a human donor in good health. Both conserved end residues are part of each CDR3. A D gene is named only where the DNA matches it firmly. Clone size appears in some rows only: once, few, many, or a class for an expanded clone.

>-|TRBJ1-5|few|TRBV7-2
CASSEKNNQPQHF
TGTGCCAGCAGCGAGAAGAACAATCAGCCCCAGCATTTT
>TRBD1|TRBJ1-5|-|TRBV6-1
CATGTGLSGNQPQHF
TGTGCCACAGGGACAGGGTTAAGTGGCAATCAGCCCCAGCATTTT
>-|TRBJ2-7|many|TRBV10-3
CAITMDGIKQYF
TGTGCCATCACTATGGACGGGATTAAGCAGTACTTC
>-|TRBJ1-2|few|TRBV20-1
CSARALGGQLRSDGYTF
TGCAGTGCTAGAGCCCTCGGCGGACAGCTTCGGAGCGATGGCTACACCTTC
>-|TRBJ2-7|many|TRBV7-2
CASSLIGGYEQYF
TGTGCCAGCAGCTTGATTGGCGGTTACGAGCAGTACTTC
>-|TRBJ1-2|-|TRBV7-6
CASSLAGGEGYYGYTF
TGTGCCAGCAGCTTAGCGGGGGGGGAAGGGTACTATGGCTACACCTTC
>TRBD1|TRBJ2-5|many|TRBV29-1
CSATRGLTETQYF
TGCAGCGCGACCAGGGGGCTAACGGAGACCCAGTACTTC
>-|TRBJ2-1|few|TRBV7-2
CASSLEVRQSSYNEQFF
TGTGCCAGCAGCTTAGAGGTTCGGCAGAGCTCCTACAATGAGCAGTTCTTC
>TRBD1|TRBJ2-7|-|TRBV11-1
CASSPGQSYEEQYF
TGTGCCAGCAGCCCGGGACAGAGCTACGAGGAGCAGTACTTC
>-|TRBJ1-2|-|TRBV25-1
CASSAGGIIDYGYTF
TGTGCCAGCAGCGCAGGAGGGATTATAGACTATGGCTACACCTTC
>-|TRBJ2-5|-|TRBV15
CATSTTASFPDEQYF
TGTGCCACCAGCACAACCGCTAGCTTTCCGGATGAGCAGTACTTC
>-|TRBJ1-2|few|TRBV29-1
CSVEGVFGYTF
TGCAGCGTTGAAGGTGTGTTTGGCTACACCTTC
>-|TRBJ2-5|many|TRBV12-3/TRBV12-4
CASSNTGEETQYF
TGTGCCAGCAGCAACACAGGTGAAGAGACCCAGTACTTC
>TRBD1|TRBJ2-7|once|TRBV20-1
CSARDVGGQGSYEQYF
TGCAGTGCTAGAGATGTCGGGGGACAGGGCTCCTACGAGCAGTACTTC
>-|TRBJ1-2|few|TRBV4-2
CASSPRDSTPNYGYTF
TGTGCCAGCAGCCCCAGGGATTCGACACCTAACTATGGCTACACCTTC
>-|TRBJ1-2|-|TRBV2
CASSVTTNDGYTF
TGTGCCAGCAGTGTTACTACCAATGATGGCTACACCTTC
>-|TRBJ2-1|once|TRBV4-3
CASSQDNPFSYNEQFF
TGCGCCAGCAGCCAAGATAACCCCTTTTCCTACAATGAGCAGTTCTTC
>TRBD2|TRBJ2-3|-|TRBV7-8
CASSLGLAGETDTQYF
TGTGCCAGCAGCTTAGGACTAGCGGGGGAGACAGATACGCAGTATTTT
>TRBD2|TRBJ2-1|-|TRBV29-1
CSVEKSGGADEQFF
TGCAGCGTTGAAAAAAGCGGGGGGGCAGATGAGCAGTTCTTC
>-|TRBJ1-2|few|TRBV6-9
CASSYGPTIYGYTF
TGTGCCAGCAGTTATGGGCCTACCATCTATGGCTACACCTTC
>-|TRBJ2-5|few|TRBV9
CASSVSSGVGETQYF
TGTGCCAGCAGCGTATCCTCGGGGGTCGGGGAGACCCAGTACTTC
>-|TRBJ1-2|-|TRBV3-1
CASSQLAGYGYTF
TGTGCCAGCAGCCAATTGGCAGGGTATGGCTACACCTTC
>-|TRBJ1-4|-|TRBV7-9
CASSPRTVREKLFF
TGTGCCAGCAGCCCCAGGACTGTGCGGGAAAAACTGTTTTTT
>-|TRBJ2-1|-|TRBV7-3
CASSLYLGTPNEQFF
TGTGCCAGCAGCTTATATCTCGGGACTCCTAATGAGCAGTTCTTC
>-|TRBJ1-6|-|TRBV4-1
CASSQERRVSSYNSPLHF
TGCGCCAGCAGCCAAGAACGCAGGGTGAGCTCCTATAATTCACCCCTCCACTTT
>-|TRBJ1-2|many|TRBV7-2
CASSLAGAGDYGYTF
TGTGCCAGCAGCTTAGCCGGGGCGGGGGACTATGGCTACACCTTC
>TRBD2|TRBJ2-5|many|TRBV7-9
CASSSRLAGYQETQYF
TGTGCCAGCAGCTCCAGACTAGCGGGGTATCAAGAGACCCAGTACTTC
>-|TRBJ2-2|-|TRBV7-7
CASSLGITGELFF
TGTGCTAGCAGCTTAGGCATCACCGGGGAGCTGTTTTTT
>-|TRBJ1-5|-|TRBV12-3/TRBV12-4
CASSSTDTPTNQPQHF
TGTGCCAGCAGCTCTACGGACACACCAACTAATCAGCCCCAGCATTTT
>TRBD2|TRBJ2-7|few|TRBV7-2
CASSRGVSYEQYF
TGTGCCAGCAGCCGGGGGGTCAGCTACGAGCAGTACTTC
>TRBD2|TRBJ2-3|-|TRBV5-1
CASTPWAGEDTQYF
TGCGCCAGCACCCCTTGGGCGGGGGAAGATACGCAGTATTTT
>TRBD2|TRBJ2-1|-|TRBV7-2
CASSLHYLSETSVSLMVQFF
TGTGCCAGCAGCTTACATTACCTCTCGGAGACTAGCGTATCGTTAATGGTGCAGTTCTTC
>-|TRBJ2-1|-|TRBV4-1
CASSHATGNYYNEQFF
TGCGCCAGCAGCCATGCTACAGGTAACTACTACAATGAGCAGTTCTTC
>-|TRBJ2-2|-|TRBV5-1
CASDRPANTGELFF
TGCGCCAGCGACAGGCCCGCGAACACCGGGGAGCTGTTTTTT
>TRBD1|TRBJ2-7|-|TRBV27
CASSPRGGVVFYEQYF
TGTGCCAGCAGCCCTCGAGGGGGCGTTGTATTCTACGAGCAGTACTTC
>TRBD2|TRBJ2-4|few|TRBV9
CASSVSGGVAQYF
TGTGCCAGCAGCGTTAGCGGGGGTGTCGCCCAGTACTTC
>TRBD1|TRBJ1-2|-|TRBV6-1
CASTYHSNRGGSDYGYTF
TGTGCCAGCACATACCATTCCAACAGGGGAGGATCGGACTATGGCTACACCTTC